This passage covers 20 T cell receptor beta chains from one sample sequenced in a study of blood T cell repertoires in COVID-19 (dated by TCRdb to the early 2020s). The method was the immunoSEQ multiplex PCR assay. Held by TCRdb, this immuneACCESS table contains in-frame sequences only and omits some clones. Under half of the omission traces to an unresolved V gene where checked; the cause of the rest is unknown. The sample has under 55,000 clones on record, approximately 78% of them singletons. Of the sample, under 6% is held by the ten largest clones. The sample was PBMCs or T cells enriched from blood (not recorded which). Receptor source: a woman aged 45-65 years with acute COVID-19.

The genes are TRBV10-3 and TRBJ1-1; D not resolved. This CDR3 is built from 11 residues. The V gene's germline CDR1 is ENHRY and CDR2 SYGVKD. Trimming shortened V by 10 bases and J by 1 base, and 7 bases separated the two germline ends. The CDR3 bases are TGTGCCACAAACGGGAACACTGAAGCTTTCTTT. Translating it yields CATNGNTEAFF.

This clone is a singleton in its sample. This chain links TRBV11-1 with TRBJ2-7; D ambiguous. CDR3 size: 12 residues. CDR1 is SGHAT, CDR2 FQDESV, per germline (reference sequence). V was clipped by 5 bases and J by 3 bases, with 8 bases between them. The CDR3 protein is CASSNSGYEQYF. The CDR3 coding sequence is TGTGCCAGCAGCAATTCAGGCTACGAGCAGTACTTC. Looking up the rest from reference TRBV11-1 and TRBJ2-7 gives the full variable domain: EAEVAQSPRYKITEKSQAVAFWCDPISGHATLYWYRQILGQGPELLVQFQDESVVDDSQLPKDRFSAERLKGVDSTLKIQPAELGDSAMYLCASSNSGYEQYFGPGTRLTVT.

The gene calls are TRBV20-1 and TRBJ2-3; D ambiguous. In germline, CDR1 is DFQATT, CDR2 SNEGSKA (reference sequence). The CDR3 contains 13 residues. Trimming took off 3 bases at V and 1 base at J, with 8 bases between the two ends. CDR3 loop: CSASSPGTDTQYF. CDR3 coding DNA: TGCAGTGCTAGTTCCCCCGGCACAGATACGCAGTATTTT.

On this clone itself: The sample carries other DNA sequences with the same CDR3. This rearrangement joins TRBV9 to TRBJ1-1; D is perhaps TRBD1 (6 bases). Germline values: CDR1 SGDLS, CDR2 YYNGEE. This CDR3 has 13 residues. V lost 0 bases and J 8 bases, leaving 11 bases between the germline ends. The CDR3 coding sequence is TGTGCCAGCAGCGTAGAGGGGAGGGGGGAAGCTTTCTTT. Translation: CASSVEGRGEAFF.

The chain carries TRBV7-8 and TRBJ1-2; the match to TRBD1 covers 12 bases. Per the germline V gene, CDR1 is SGHVS and CDR2 is FQNEAQ. The V gene end was trimmed by 6 bases and the J gene end by 2 bases; junction bases not matched to a gene: 1. This CDR3 spans 14 amino acids. In DNA form, the CDR3 reads TGTGCCAGCAGGGGACAGGGGGCGAACTATGGCTACACCTTC. Translating it yields CASRGQGANYGYTF.

V and J are TRBV29-1 and TRBJ1-2, with a weak D call TRBD1 (5 bases). The germline V gene encodes CDR1 SQVTM and CDR2 ANQGSEA. V lost 4 bases and J lost 2, with 8 bases in between. The CDR3 sequence is 12 residues long. CDR3 DNA sequence: TGCAGCGTTGGTGCAGGGAACTATGGCTACACCTTC. Encoded protein: CSVGAGNYGYTF.

This chain links TRBV5-1 with TRBJ2-7, with 9 bases aligning to TRBD1. Germline CDR1 and CDR2: SGHRS and YFSETQ. There are 15 residues in the CDR3. After removal of 7 bases from V and 3 bases from J, the junction contained 11 bases not matched to a gene. CDR3 nucleotide sequence: TGCGCCAGCGAGGGCGGACAGGGGATCGACTACGAGCAGTACTTC. Encoded protein: CASEGGQGIDYEQYF.

V usage is TRBV6-5 and J usage is TRBJ2-4, with 8 bases lining up with TRBD2. Germline V gene lookup returns CDR1 MNHEY and CDR2 SVGAGI. The CDR3 has 13 amino acids. Trimming removed 7 bases from V and 8 bases from J; junction bases left unmatched: 7. This CDR3 reads CASISPGGHIQYF. The CDR3 DNA reads TGTGCCAGCATCTCCCCGGGGGGGCACATTCAGTACTTC.

This sequence joins TRBV12-3 or TRBV12-4 and TRBJ2-1; D is ambiguous. The V end was cut by 1 base, the J end by 8 bases, with 9 bases between. This CDR3 region has 13 residues. The CDR3: CASSLGRSDEQFF. CDR3 bases: TGTGCCAGCAGTTTAGGTCGTTCCGATGAGCAGTTCTTC.

The genes are TRBV10-3 and TRBJ1-4; possible D gene TRBD1, 6 bases. Germline CDR1 ENHRY, CDR2 SYGVKD. Between the trimmed V and J ends, which lost 10 bases and 8 bases, there was a span of 11 bases. The CDR3 has 11 residues. CDR3 in amino acids: CATSDREKLFF. As DNA, the CDR3 is TGTGCCACCTCCGACAGGGAAAAACTGTTTTTT.

The gene calls are TRBV19 and TRBJ1-1; D gene uncertain. There are 15 residues in the CDR3. The germline gives CDR1 LNHDA, CDR2 SQIVND (reference sequence). Trimming cost V 1 base and J 6 bases, with 15 bases left between them. CDR3 sequence (DNA): TGTGCCAGTAGTATAGTGAGACTCCCTTGGGCTGAAGCTTTCTTT. As protein: CASSIVRLPWAEAFF.

CDR3 protein: CASSLGGIPTGELFF. The CDR3 bases are TGTGCCAGCAGCTTAGGAGGGATACCCACCGGGGAGCTGTTTTTT. The chain combines TRBV7-2 with TRBJ2-2, with a tentative D call TRBD2 (5 bases). Germline V gives CDR1 SGHTA, CDR2 FQGNSA. The CDR3 contains 15 residues. V was pared by 1 base and J by 4 bases, with 10 bases between.

This sequence joins TRBV7-6 and TRBJ1-4; a weak D match, TRBD1 (5 bases). Germline V CDR1 and CDR2: SGHVS, FNYEAQ. This CDR3 has 16 residues. Trimming removed 5 bases at V and 0 bases at J, with 13 bases between. The CDR3 bases are TGTGCCAGCAGCCCCCGGGGGGGTGCAACTAATGAAAAACTGTTTTTT. Protein product: CASSPRGGATNEKLFF.

The chain carries TRBV5-1 and TRBJ1-6, with 8 bases that match TRBD1. CDR3 length: 17 amino acids. Unmatched junction bases numbered 9, after V lost 0 bases and J lost 7 bases. The germline V gene encodes CDR1 SGHRS and CDR2 YFSETQ. CDR3: CASSLEGGQGKNSPLHF. The CDR3 bases are TGCGCCAGCAGCTTGGAAGGTGGACAGGGCAAAAATTCACCCCTCCACTTT.

The gene calls are TRBV28 and TRBJ2-7; 8 bases line up with TRBD2. Losses at the gene ends were 9 bases for V and 0 bases for J; bases not matched to a gene: 4. This CDR3 has 13 amino acids. Germline CDR1 is MDHEN and CDR2 is SYDVKM. The DNA for the CDR3 is TGTGCCAGTTTAGCGGGGAACTCCTACGAGCAGTACTTC. It specifies CASLAGNSYEQYF.

V gene TRBV6-1 combines with J gene TRBJ1-2; D possibly corresponds to TRBD1 (5 bases). V was shortened by 1 base and J by 5 bases, with 17 bases between the two germline ends. From germline, CDR1 is MNHNS and CDR2 SASEGT. The CDR3 totals 16 residues. The CDR3 spells CASSEGGWGGEYGYTF. The CDR3 DNA reads as TGTGCCAGCAGTGAAGGGGGCTGGGGAGGCGAGTATGGCTACACCTTC.

The CDR3, as DNA: TGCAGCGTTGAAGATAGGGGGGACAGGGCCAACACCGGGGAGCTGTTTTTT. The encoded protein is CSVEDRGDRANTGELFF. The J gene is TRBJ2-2, the V gene TRBV29-1; 9 bases are shared with TRBD1. This CDR3 region has 17 residues. The V gene end was trimmed by 0 bases and the J gene end by 2 bases; junction bases not matched to a gene: 7. The germline CDR1 and CDR2 sequences are SQVTM and ANQGSEA.

V is TRBV5-1 and J is TRBJ2-5; D unresolved. Trimming left V 2 bases short and J 8 bases short, with 16 bases between. Germline-derived CDR1 and CDR2 are SGHRS and YFSETQ. The CDR3 runs to 14 residues. CDR3 residues: CASSFDGGGGTQYF. The CDR3 bases are TGCGCCAGCAGCTTCGACGGTGGCGGCGGCACCCAGTACTTC. The full variable domain, its missing parts supplied by reference TRBV5-1 and TRBJ2-5, is KAGVTQTPRYLIKTRGQQVTLSCSPISGHRSVSWYQQTPGQGLQFLFEYFSETQRNKGNFPGRFSGRQFSNSRSEMNVSTLELGDSALYLCASSFDGGGGTQYFGPGTRLLVL.

CDR3 protein: CASSLGQTTYGYTF. The CDR3 nucleotides read TGTGCCAGCAGCTTAGGTCAAACTACCTATGGCTACACCTTC. J is TRBJ1-2 and V is TRBV7-9; D gene unclear. Germline assignment: CDR1 SEHNR and CDR2 FQNEAQ (reference sequence). The CDR3 spans 14 residues. Deletions cut 1 base from V and 4 bases from J, with 10 bases between.

The rearrangement joins TRBV5-1 to TRBJ2-7; 7 nucleotides match TRBD1. J lost 2 bases, V lost 2 bases, and 13 bases had no gene match. The CDR3 consists of 17 residues. Germline V gives CDR1 SGHRS, CDR2 YFSETQ. CDR3 in DNA: TGCGCCAGCAGCTTAACCGGCCAGGGGGTAGGAACCTACGAGCAGTACTTC. The encoded protein is CASSLTGQGVGTYEQYF.